The 32 T cell receptor beta chains reported below all come from one sample, sequenced in a study of human T cells and chemical hapten exposure. Time point given: pre-sensitization, week 0. As to treatment: therapeutic diphenylcyclopropenone sensitization with weekly scalp DPC. Using its own MiXCR run on the RACE reads, TCRdb lists one record per CDR3 protein. The table lists more than 300,000 distinct CDR3 sequences, about 5% of them singletons, with around 8% in the top ten. The source was whole blood, collected in connection with sensitization to the hapten diphenylcyclopropenone (DPC). The receptors shown here come from a woman aged 18-29 years with alopecia areata. Some clones in this sample may be carry-over from other donors' samples.

J is TRBJ2-1 and V is TRBV10-3, with 14 bases that match TRBD2. This CDR3 is built from 15 residues. CDR1 is ENHRY and CDR2 is SYGVKD in the germline V gene. With 3 bases clipped from V and 8 bases from J, the junction kept 3 bases outside the gene matches. CDR3 residues: CAISDGTSGSYEQFF. DNA for the CDR3: TGTGCCATCAGTGACGGGACTAGCGGGAGTTATGAGCAGTTCTTC.

This clonotype showed up many times. The rearrangement joins TRBV9 to TRBJ2-3; the D call may be TRBD1 or TRBD2 (5 bases each). The CDR3 consists of 14 residues. CDR1 is SGDLS and CDR2 is YYNGEE in the germline V gene. CDR3 amino acids: CASTPGMEADTQYF. Here the CDR3 DNA reads TGTGCTTCCACCCCAGGGATGGAGGCAGATACGCAGTATTTT. The variable domain in full, completed from reference TRBV9 and TRBJ2-3, reads DSGVTQTPKHLITATGQRVTLRCSPRSGDLSVYWYQQSLDQGLQFLIQYYNGEERAKGNILERFSAQQFPDLHSELNLSSLELGDSALYFCASTPGMEADTQYFGPGTRLTVL.

This clonotype was seen a handful of times. This chain joins TRBV5-1 and TRBJ2-7, with D tentatively TRBD1 (6 bases). V lost 3 bases and J lost 2, with 12 bases in between. The CDR3 length is 14 residues. From germline, CDR1 is SGHRS and CDR2 YFSETQ. CDR3 nucleotide sequence: TGCGCCAGCAGCTCAGGGGATGTGGCCTACGAGCAGTACTTC. This sequence encodes CASSSGDVAYEQYF.

V and J are TRBV7-2 and TRBJ1-4; D remains ambiguous. Germline CDR1 reads SGHTA; CDR2 reads FQGNSA. The V gene lost 6 bases and the J gene lost 10 bases, with 21 bases spanning the gap. The CDR3 is 15 amino acids. CDR3 sequence reads: CASSLNGPAGGKLFF. CDR3 DNA: TGTGCCAGCAGTCTCAACGGACCCGCCGGAGGAAAACTGTTTTTT. Variable domain in full (rest from reference TRBV7-2 and TRBJ1-4): GAGVSQSPSNKVTEKGKDVELRCDPISGHTALYWYRQSLGQGLEFLIYFQGNSAPDKSGLPSDRFSAERTGGSVSTLTIQRTQQEDSAVYLCASSLNGPAGGKLFFGSGTQLSVL.

This clonotype was observed many times. The V and J genes are TRBV4-3 and TRBJ1-6; D not certain. Germline-derived CDR1 and CDR2 are LGHNA and YSLEER. With 4 bases removed from V and 7 bases from J, the gap between germline ends came to 11 bases. There are 14 residues in the CDR3. The DNA for the CDR3 is TGCGCCAGCAGCCCTGATCGGACGAATTCACCCCTCCACTTT. Encoded protein: CASSPDRTNSPLHF.

This clonotype has only a few counts. The rearrangement joins TRBV20-1 to TRBJ2-3, with D perhaps being TRBD1 or TRBD2 (5 bases each). V was pared by 5 bases and J by 3 bases, with 18 bases between. CDR1 DFQATT and CDR2 SNEGSKA come from the germline V gene (reference sequence). The CDR3 runs to 15 residues. CDR3 bases: TGCAGTGCTCCCGGGGACCCCCCGGCGACAGATACGCAGTATTTT. Its protein product is CSAPGDPPATDTQYF.

Only a few counts were recorded for this clonotype. This sequence joins TRBV12-3 or TRBV12-4 and TRBJ1-2; no reliable D call. The V and J ends lost 6 bases and 6 bases respectively, with 14 bases between them. The CDR3 totals 13 residues. The CDR3 spells CASRMTWSHGYTF. The CDR3 DNA follows: TGTGCCAGCAGGATGACCTGGAGCCATGGCTACACCTTC.

This clonotype was detected only a few times. The chain couples TRBV20-1 to TRBJ2-7, with 8 bases that match TRBD2. Trimming took 4 bases from V and 4 from J; bases not matched to a gene: 9. CDR3 length: 14 residues. Looked up from germline, CDR1 is DFQATT and CDR2 is SNEGSKA (reference sequence). The CDR3 loop is CSATTSGGVYEQYF. The CDR3 DNA follows: TGCAGTGCTACAACTAGCGGTGGGGTTTACGAGCAGTACTTC.

This clonotype came up many times. This chain uses TRBV6-2 or TRBV6-3 with TRBJ2-1; 9 nucleotides match TRBD2. V lost 6 bases to trimming and J lost 11 bases; unmatched junction nucleotides: 8. The CDR3 is made up of 13 amino acids. Germline CDR1 is MNHEY and CDR2 is SVGEGT. In DNA form, the CDR3 reads TGTGCCAGCAGCATCCTCGCGGGGGGGAAGCAGTTCTTC. Translation: CASSILAGGKQFF.

This chain connects TRBV27 to TRBJ1-1; D is undetermined. The CDR3 consists of 14 residues. Germline values: CDR1 MNHEY, CDR2 SMNVEV (reference sequence). Between the trimmed V and J ends, which lost 6 bases and 0 bases, there was a span of 11 bases. This CDR3 is CASRSEGMNTEAFF. DNA of the CDR3: TGTGCCAGCAGATCGGAAGGGATGAACACTGAAGCTTTCTTT.

The chain couples TRBV28 to TRBJ1-6; D unclear. V lost 5 bases and J 0 bases, leaving 14 bases between the germline ends. The germline gives CDR1 MDHEN, CDR2 SYDVKM. The CDR3 runs 17 residues. DNA of the CDR3: TGTGCCAGCAGTCTCCCGGGTCTGAGCTCCTATAATTCACCCCTCCACTTT. It specifies CASSLPGLSSYNSPLHF.

The CDR3, as DNA: TGTGCTAGTGCCGACCGGGGACTAGCATTCCATGAGCAGTTCTTC. Amino acid sequence: CASADRGLAFHEQFF. The chain joins TRBV12-5 to TRBJ2-1; the match to TRBD2 covers 9 bases. The CDR3 consists of 15 residues. The trim removed 7 bases at V and 8 bases at J, leaving 12 bases unmatched. The germline gives CDR1 LGHNT, CDR2 FRNRAP.

The table lists this clonotype with many counts. The chain links TRBV29-1 to TRBJ2-6; 8 nucleotides agree with TRBD2. J gave up 1 base and V 8 bases, and 7 bases lay outside the gene matches. The CDR3 extends over 15 amino acids. CDR1 and CDR2 from the germline V gene are SQVTM and ANQGSEA. CDR3 DNA: TGCAGCCGGGAGGGGCCGGGATCTGGGGCCAACGTCCTGACTTTC. Protein: CSREGPGSGANVLTF.

This clonotype was observed a few times. The rearrangement uses TRBV5-5 and TRBJ2-1; no definite D call. This CDR3 has 12 amino acids. V shed 4 bases and J shed 8 bases, with 10 bases lying between them. CDR1 and CDR2 from the germline V gene are SGHKS and YYEKEE (reference sequence). The CDR3 DNA follows: TGTGCCAGCAGCCCGGTTTATCATGAGCAGTTCTTC. It is translated as CASSPVYHEQFF.

Only a few counts were recorded for this clonotype. The J gene is TRBJ2-7, the V gene TRBV12-5; 8 positions agree with TRBD1. CDR1 is LGHNT and CDR2 is FRNRAP in the germline V gene. The CDR3 loop spans 14 amino acids. V shed 3 bases and J 2 bases; nucleotides not matched to a gene: 3. CDR3 loop: CASGLGTGTYEQYF. Here the CDR3 DNA reads TGTGCTAGTGGTTTAGGGACAGGCACCTACGAGCAGTACTTC.

This clonotype was picked up many times. The chain uses TRBV7-9 and TRBJ2-1; tentative D call: TRBD1 (6 bases). Trimming took off 5 bases at V and 5 bases at J, with 16 bases between the two ends. CDR1 is SEHNR and CDR2 is FQNEAQ in the germline V gene (reference sequence). The CDR3 sequence is 15 residues long. The CDR3 DNA is TGTGCCAGCAGCCTAGACAGGATATTAGACAATGAGCAGTTCTTC. It specifies CASSLDRILDNEQFF. Combining the CDR3 with reference TRBV7-9 and TRBJ2-1 gives the whole variable domain DTGVSQNPRHKITKRGQNVTFRCDPISEHNRLYWYRQTLGQGPEFLTYFQNEAQLEKSRLLSDRFSAERPKGSFSTLEIQRTEQGDSAMYLCASSLDRILDNEQFFGPGTRLTVL.

The V and J genes are TRBV4-3 and TRBJ2-2, with D possibly called TRBD1 or TRBD2 (5 bases each). V dropped 0 bases and J dropped 0 bases, with 11 bases sitting between them. CDR3 length: 17 residues. Germline loops: CDR1 LGHNA, CDR2 YSLEER. This CDR3 reads CASSQDGRDPNTGELFF. CDR3 in DNA: TGCGCCAGCAGCCAAGATGGACGGGACCCGAACACCGGGGAGCTGTTTTTT.

This clonotype was detected ten times or more. One end of the junction is discordant with germline, which a read error may explain. V and J are TRBV7-2 and TRBJ2-5, with 7 bases lining up with TRBD2. Germline V CDR1 and CDR2: SGHTA, FQGNSA. The CDR3 spans 14 residues. Here the CDR3 reads CASSLGGGRETQYF. The CDR3 region has the DNA TGCGCCAGCAGCTTAGGCGGGGGAAGAGAGACCCAGTACTTC.

The chain carries TRBV20-1 and TRBJ2-5; 7 positions agree with TRBD2. V lost 2 bases, J lost 4 bases, and 1 base stayed unmatched. Per the germline V gene, CDR1 is DFQATT and CDR2 is SNEGSKA (reference sequence). This CDR3 is 12 amino acids long. This CDR3 is CSARTGGETQYF. CDR3 in DNA: TGCAGTGCTAGAACGGGGGGAGAGACCCAGTACTTC.

This clonotype was observed a handful of times. The V and J genes are TRBV19 and TRBJ1-5, with 7 positions matching TRBD1. The CDR3 contains 14 residues. V was clipped by 8 bases and J by 3 bases; unmatched bases: 7. Germline lookup yields CDR1 LNHDA and CDR2 SQIVND (reference sequence). The CDR3 DNA sequence: TGTGCCAGTGGGGGACAGTCCACCAATCAGCCCCAGCATTTT. It specifies CASGGQSTNQPQHF.

Only a few counts were recorded for this clonotype. This chain connects TRBV20-1 to TRBJ2-2; D is uncertain. The germline gives CDR1 DFQATT, CDR2 SNEGSKA (reference sequence). This CDR3 spans 14 amino acids. The V and J ends lost 0 bases and 7 bases respectively, with 12 bases between them. The CDR3 nucleotides are TGCAGTGCTAGAGATGTGCAGTCCGACGGGGAGCTGTTTTTT. It is translated as CSARDVQSDGELFF.

This clonotype was observed a handful of times. The J gene is TRBJ1-5, the V gene TRBV12-3 or TRBV12-4, with D possibly TRBD1 on 6 matching bases. Trimming took off 3 bases at V and 6 bases at J, with 12 bases between the two ends. The CDR3 runs 14 residues. CDR3 region: CASSFQRGGQPQHF. The DNA for the CDR3 is TGTGCCAGCAGTTTCCAGAGGGGGGGTCAGCCCCAGCATTTT.

This clonotype was seen repeatedly, ten times or more. The chain uses TRBV12-3 or TRBV12-4 and TRBJ1-1; D perhaps matches TRBD1 (6 bases). The CDR3 extends over 16 amino acids. The germline V and J ends were trimmed by 8 bases and 5 bases, with 24 bases remaining between them. The CDR3 DNA sequence: TGTGCCAGCGCCGGAACAGGGAAAAGGGCGGGTACTGAAGCTTTCTTT. Translated: CASAGTGKRAGTEAFF.

This clonotype was detected many times. The gene calls are TRBV11-3 and TRBJ2-1, with TRBD1 identical over 9 bases. The CDR3 contains 15 residues. V shed 0 bases, J shed 8 bases, and the junction held 5 bases outside the gene matches. In germline, CDR1 is SGHNT, CDR2 YENEEA. CDR3 DNA sequence: TGTGCCAGCAGCTTAGAGGGACAGGGTCATCATGAGCAGTTCTTC. Protein sequence: CASSLEGQGHHEQFF.

This clonotype showed up many times. The rearrangement links TRBV7-6 to TRBJ2-3; TRBD1 matches at 12 bases. Per germline, CDR1 SGHVS and CDR2 FNYEAQ. The J segment lost 7 bases and the V segment lost 5 bases, leaving 13 bases of the junction unmatched. The CDR3 extends over 17 amino acids. The CDR3: CASSLTPPGQGANTQYF. The DNA for the CDR3 is TGTGCCAGCAGCCTGACTCCTCCGGGACAGGGGGCGAATACGCAGTATTTT.

This chain uses TRBV20-1 with TRBJ2-3; TRBD2 matches 11 bases. The ends lost 1 base at V and 0 bases at J; junction bases unmatched: 12. This CDR3 region has 19 residues. Looked up from germline, CDR1 is DFQATT and CDR2 is SNEGSKA (reference sequence). Here the CDR3 reads CSARALRILAGGSTDTQYF. For the CDR3, the DNA is TGCAGTGCTAGAGCTCTCCGTATTCTAGCGGGGGGTAGCACAGATACGCAGTATTTT.

In its sample, this clonotype was seen a few times. This chain uses TRBV20-1 with TRBJ1-1; D gene ambiguous. This CDR3 has 15 residues. CDR1 and CDR2 from the germline V gene are DFQATT and SNEGSKA (reference sequence). Trimming left V 0 bases short and J 3 bases short, with 14 bases between. CDR3 protein: CSARDGRHMDTEAFF. CDR3 nucleotide sequence: TGCAGTGCTAGAGACGGACGACACATGGACACTGAAGCTTTCTTT.

This clonotype was counted many times. The rearrangement uses TRBV4-3 and TRBJ2-7; 7 nucleotides line up with TRBD2. The V segment lost 5 bases and the J segment 0 bases; nucleotides outside the gene matches: 7. The CDR3 has 15 amino acids. The germline V gene encodes CDR1 LGHNA and CDR2 YSLEER. The CDR3 DNA follows: TGCGCCAGCAGCACCCAAGCGGGGAGCTCCTACGAGCAGTACTTC. It is translated as CASSTQAGSSYEQYF.

The V gene is TRBV28, the J gene TRBJ2-7; TRBD1 matches at 8 bases. This CDR3 has 16 amino acids. CDR1 and CDR2 (germline): MDHEN, SYDVKM. Germline trimming cut 5 bases from V and 0 bases from J; bases unmatched to any gene: 9. The CDR3 sequence: CASSPADRASSYEQYF. CDR3 nucleotide sequence: TGTGCCAGCAGTCCCGCGGACAGGGCGAGCTCCTACGAGCAGTACTTC.

By frequency in the sample, this clonotype is medium-sized. The rearrangement links TRBV4-3 to TRBJ2-7; D unclear. Germline V gene data show CDR1 as LGHNA and CDR2 as YSLEER. The CDR3 is 15 amino acids. The ends were cut back, 0 bases at V and 2 bases at J, with 11 bases in the middle. The CDR3 sequence: CASSQDQEVTYEQYF. The DNA of the CDR3 is TGCGCCAGCAGCCAAGATCAGGAAGTCACCTACGAGCAGTACTTC.

In its sample, this clonotype was seen many times. The gene calls are TRBV29-1 and TRBJ1-3, with unresolved D. The V gene lost 4 bases and the J gene lost 3 bases, with 10 bases spanning the gap. The CDR3 runs 13 residues. The V gene's germline CDR1 is SQVTM and CDR2 ANQGSEA. The CDR3, as DNA: TGCAGCGTTGGACTGGGGAATGGAAACACCATATATTTT. Amino acids: CSVGLGNGNTIYF.

This clonotype appeared a few times. CDR3 sequence reads: CASSYSTDQTDTQYF. Here the CDR3 DNA reads TGTGCCAGCAGTTACTCGACGGACCAGACAGATACGCAGTATTTT. The V and J genes are TRBV6-5 and TRBJ2-3, with D unclear. Germline CDR1 reads MNHEY; CDR2 reads SVGAGI. Trimming cost V 0 bases and J 3 bases, with 10 bases left between them. This CDR3 is 15 amino acids long.